Included here is one TCR beta chain sequence, with context. This sample was taken from a study of cytomegalovirus exposure and HLA in healthy donors. This CDR3 spans 13 amino acids. Trimming stripped 6 bases from V and 8 bases from J, with 16 bases between. Germline values: CDR1 MGHRA, CDR2 YSYEKL. PCR employed 60 Vbeta and 13 Jbeta primers. The repertoire was sequenced with immunoSEQ multiplex PCR; TCRdb's copy has only in-frame clones and lacks some. This sample yields some 120,000 clones, of which roughly 70% are seen a single time; approximately 3.8% belongs to the top ten. Sequencing input: PBMCs. The TCR comes from a man aged 25-45 years in good health and CMV-seronegative. This rearrangement joins TRBV4-1 to TRBJ1-2, with D possibly matching TRBD1 (6 bases). The CDR3 bases are TGCGCCAGCAGTCTTACAGGGCCCCTGGGCTACACCTTC. This gives the protein CASSLTGPLGYTF.